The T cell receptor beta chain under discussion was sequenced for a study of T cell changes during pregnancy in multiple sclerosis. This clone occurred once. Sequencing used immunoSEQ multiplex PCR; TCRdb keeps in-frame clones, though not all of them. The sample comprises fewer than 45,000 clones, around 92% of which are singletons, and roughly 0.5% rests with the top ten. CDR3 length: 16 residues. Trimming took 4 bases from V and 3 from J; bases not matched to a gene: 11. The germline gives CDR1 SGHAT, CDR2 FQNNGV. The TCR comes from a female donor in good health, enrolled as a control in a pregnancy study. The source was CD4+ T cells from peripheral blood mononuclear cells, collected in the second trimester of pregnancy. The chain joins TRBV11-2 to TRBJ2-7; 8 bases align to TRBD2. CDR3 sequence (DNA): TGTGCCAGCAGCTCATTACGACGACTAGCGTTCTACGAGCAGTACTTC. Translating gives CASSSLRRLAFYEQYF.